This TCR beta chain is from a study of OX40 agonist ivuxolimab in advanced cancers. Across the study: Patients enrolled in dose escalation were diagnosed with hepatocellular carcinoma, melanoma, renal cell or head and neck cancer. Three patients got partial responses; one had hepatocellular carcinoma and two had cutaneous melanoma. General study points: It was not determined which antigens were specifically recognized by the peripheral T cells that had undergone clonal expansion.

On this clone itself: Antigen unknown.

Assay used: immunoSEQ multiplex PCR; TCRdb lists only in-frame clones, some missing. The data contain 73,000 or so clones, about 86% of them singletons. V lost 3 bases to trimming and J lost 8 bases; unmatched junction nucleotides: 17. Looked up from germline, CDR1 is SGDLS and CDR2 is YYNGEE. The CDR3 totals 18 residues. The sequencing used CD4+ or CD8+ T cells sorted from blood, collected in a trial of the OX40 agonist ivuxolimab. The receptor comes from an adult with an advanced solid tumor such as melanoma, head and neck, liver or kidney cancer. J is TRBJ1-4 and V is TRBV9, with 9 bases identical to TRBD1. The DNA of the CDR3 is TGTGCCAGCAGCGGTTCTCTCCAAGGACAGGGGTGGAACGAAAAACTGTTTTTT. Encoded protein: CASSGSLQGQGWNEKLFF. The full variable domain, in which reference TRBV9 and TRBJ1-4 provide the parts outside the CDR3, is DSGVTQTPKHLITATGQRVTLRCSPRSGDLSVYWYQQSLDQGLQFLIQYYNGEERAKGNILERFSAQQFPDLHSELNLSSLELGDSALYFCASSGSLQGQGWNEKLFFGSGTQLSVL.